This T cell receptor beta chain originates from a study of control samples from healthy donors and cancer patients. Some clones are missing from TCRdb's copy, which holds only in-frame ones; the method was immunoSEQ multiplex PCR. The sample includes more than 95,000 clones, roughly nine tenths of them seen just once. The CDR3 contains 13 residues. The junction had 8 bases not matched to a gene; V was cut back by 8 bases and J by 2 bases. Germline V gene sequence: CDR1 SQVTM, CDR2 ANQGSEA. The chain employs TRBV29-1 and TRBJ1-2, with 7 bases lining up with TRBD1. This TCR was sampled from a man younger than 35 in good health. The sequencing input was blood. CDR3: CSTFRQGNYGYTF. For the CDR3, the DNA is TGCAGCACTTTCCGACAGGGAAACTATGGCTACACCTTC.